This is a list of T cell receptor beta chains from one sample in a study of T and B cells in COVID-19 patients. MiXCR, applied by TCRdb to the multiplex PCR reads, yields one record per CDR3 protein. The sample consists of roughly 15,000 distinct CDR3 sequences, approximately 30% of them appearing once. The sequencing input was blood. All receptors come from a human donor who had recovered from COVID-19. Both conserved end residues are trimmed from each CDR3.

v_call: TRBV27; j_call: TRBJ2-2; cdr3_aa: ASSLFAMTRAGHGELF
v_call: TRBV27; j_call: TRBJ1-2; cdr3_aa: ASSLSRVGGYT
v_call: TRBV6-1; j_call: TRBJ2-3; cdr3_aa: ASSELAGATDTQY
v_call: TRBV6-5; j_call: TRBJ1-2; cdr3_aa: ASSYFSGDGYT
v_call: TRBV20-1; j_call: TRBJ2-3; cdr3_aa: SASTGVYTQY
v_call: TRBV19; j_call: TRBJ1-2; cdr3_aa: ASSSVVWGYT
v_call: TRBV6-5; j_call: TRBJ1-1; cdr3_aa: ASSPPQGITEAF
v_call: TRBV6-5; j_call: TRBJ1-1; cdr3_aa: ASSYSGATEAF
v_call: TRBV19; j_call: TRBJ2-2; cdr3_aa: ASKRGSSNTGELF
v_call: TRBV24-1; j_call: TRBJ1-2; cdr3_aa: ATSDRVQGGYT
v_call: TRBV12-3/TRBV12-4; j_call: TRBJ1-3; cdr3_aa: ASNSGNTIY
v_call: TRBV6-5; j_call: TRBJ1-1; cdr3_aa: ASSYWVGEDTEAF
v_call: TRBV28; j_call: TRBJ2-2; cdr3_aa: AAHRSSGGSYTGELF
v_call: TRBV10-3; j_call: TRBJ2-3; cdr3_aa: AISESTGGGAADTQY
v_call: TRBV29-1; j_call: TRBJ2-4; cdr3_aa: SAIQGDRNIQY
v_call: TRBV6-2/TRBV6-3; j_call: TRBJ2-7; cdr3_aa: ASSAWTGGHEQY
v_call: TRBV5-4; j_call: TRBJ1-5; cdr3_aa: ASPRTPLGSNQPQH
v_call: TRBV24-1; j_call: TRBJ1-1; cdr3_aa: ATSDLSRGEAF
v_call: TRBV12-3/TRBV12-4; j_call: TRBJ1-1; cdr3_aa: ASSDVGRGAF
v_call: TRBV27; j_call: TRBJ2-6; cdr3_aa: ASSLRGAGSGANVLT
v_call: TRBV5-6; j_call: TRBJ1-3; cdr3_aa: ASSPRTETGNTIY
v_call: TRBV6-1; j_call: TRBJ1-2; cdr3_aa: ASSELGHLLYGYT
v_call: TRBV7-2; j_call: TRBJ1-5; cdr3_aa: ASSSSPNQPQH
v_call: TRBV27; j_call: TRBJ2-1; cdr3_aa: ASSTFREQF
v_call: TRBV5-6; j_call: TRBJ2-3; cdr3_aa: ASSLLLPGYTDTQY
v_call: TRBV19; j_call: TRBJ2-5; cdr3_aa: ASSSGLAGGELQETQY
v_call: TRBV15; j_call: TRBJ2-5; cdr3_aa: ATSRGAVEFQETQY
v_call: TRBV18; j_call: TRBJ2-5; cdr3_aa: AISSGVETQY
v_call: TRBV7-9; j_call: TRBJ1-1; cdr3_aa: ASRSGTGNTEAF
v_call: TRBV6-5; j_call: TRBJ2-7; cdr3_aa: ASSNRLGQY
v_call: TRBV29-1; j_call: TRBJ2-1; cdr3_aa: SVTSGAYNEQF
v_call: TRBV12-3/TRBV12-4; j_call: TRBJ2-2; cdr3_aa: ASSLMGQGAAGELF
v_call: TRBV19; j_call: TRBJ1-2; cdr3_aa: ASSSPGQGSYT
v_call: TRBV19; j_call: TRBJ1-5; cdr3_aa: ASSITNLGGNQPQH
v_call: TRBV6-5; j_call: TRBJ1-4; cdr3_aa: ASSYSGEKTEKLF
v_call: TRBV19; j_call: TRBJ1-1; cdr3_aa: ASGTGLGTEAF
v_call: TRBV18; j_call: TRBJ1-2; cdr3_aa: ASSPLGLGRTYGYT
v_call: TRBV19; j_call: TRBJ2-4; cdr3_aa: ASSIFRPGSVAKNIQY
v_call: TRBV6-5; j_call: TRBJ1-2; cdr3_aa: ASSGVALYGYT